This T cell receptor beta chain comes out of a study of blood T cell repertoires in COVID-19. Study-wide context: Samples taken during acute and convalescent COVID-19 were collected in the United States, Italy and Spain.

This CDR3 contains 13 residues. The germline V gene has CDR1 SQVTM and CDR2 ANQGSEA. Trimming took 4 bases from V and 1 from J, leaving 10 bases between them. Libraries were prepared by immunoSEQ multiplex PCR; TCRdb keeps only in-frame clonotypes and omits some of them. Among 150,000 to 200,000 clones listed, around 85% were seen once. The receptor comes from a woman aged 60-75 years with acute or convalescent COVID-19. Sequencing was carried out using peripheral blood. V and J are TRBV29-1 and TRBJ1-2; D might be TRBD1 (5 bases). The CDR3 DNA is TGCAGCGTTGCTTTGGGACTTAACTATGGCTACACCTTC. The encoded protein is CSVALGLNYGYTF.